This T cell receptor beta chain was documented in a study of shared clonotypes between healthy human individuals. Study as a whole: Every donor yielded three CD4 naive, three CD4 memory, two CD8 naive and one CD8 memory plate. Findings and caveats of the study: Roughly 5.3% of naive CD4 clonotypes were common to a few donors.

The CD4+ fraction was divided into a CD45RA+ naive subset and a CD45RA-negative memory subset. The assay was immunoSEQ multiplex PCR, and TCRdb's table has in-frame clones only and misses some. The repertoire holds about 2.4 million clones, with under 95% as singletons. Note on this clone: Its antigen is not identified.

The source material was naive CD4+ T cells from PBMCs. Subset described: CD45RA+ positively selected. This sequence originates from a man between 18 and 35 years old in good health. Some clones in this sample may be carry-over from other donors' samples.

The CDR3 DNA reads TGCGCCAGCACCCCCACAAAACTCCGGGACAGGCAGGCGATGAACACTGAAGCTTTCTTT. It codes for CASTPTKLRDRQAMNTEAFF. This sequence joins TRBV5-1 and TRBJ1-1, with 8 bases identical to TRBD1. The V gene's germline CDR1 is SGHRS and CDR2 YFSETQ. With 6 bases clipped from V and 0 bases from J, the junction kept 22 bases outside the gene matches. The CDR3 is made up of 20 amino acids.